These 16 T cell receptor beta chains originate from one sample sequenced in a study of blood T cell repertoires in COVID-19. Method: immunoSEQ multiplex PCR; TCRdb's copy keeps in-frame clones and lacks some. The sample has approximately 350,000 clones, about 86% seen once. The specimen was peripheral blood. Receptor source: a woman aged 60-70 years with COVID-19, enrolled during active disease.

For the CDR3, the DNA is TGTGCCAGCAGTGCGCGGACAGGGCTGACCGGGGAGCTGTTTTTT. Residues: CASSARTGLTGELFF. The chain is built from TRBV27 and TRBJ2-2; TRBD1 matches at 8 bases. This CDR3 has 15 residues. The ends lost 5 bases at V and 5 bases at J; junction bases unmatched: 7. CDR1 and CDR2 from the germline V gene are MNHEY and SMNVEV (reference sequence).

This clone was recorded only once. The J gene is TRBJ2-1, the V gene TRBV7-3; 7 bases align to TRBD2. This CDR3 comprises 15 residues. Germline CDR1 reads SGHTA; CDR2 reads FQGTGA. J was trimmed by 10 bases and V by 2 bases; bases with no gene match: 11. CDR3 DNA: TGTGCCAGCAGCTTACTAGGGGTCGGACTAGAAGAGCAGTTCTTC. It codes for CASSLLGVGLEEQFF.

The genes are TRBV7-6 and TRBJ2-5; D not certain. Trimming stripped 5 bases from V and 1 base from J, with 8 bases between. CDR1 and CDR2 (germline): SGHVS, FNYEAQ. CDR3 length: 13 residues. The CDR3 spells CASSIRVQETQYF. DNA of the CDR3: TGTGCCAGCAGCATCCGGGTCCAAGAGACCCAGTACTTC.

This chain links TRBV18 with TRBJ1-6, with a tentative D call TRBD1 (6 bases). Germline CDR1 and CDR2: KGHSH and LQKENI. The CDR3 contains 16 residues. V gave up 2 bases and J gave up 6 bases, with 14 bases separating them. The CDR3 coding sequence is TGTGCCAGCTCACCATCCCGAGGGGGTATTAATTCACCCCTCCACTTT. It codes for CASSPSRGGINSPLHF. Full variable domain (missing parts from reference TRBV18 and TRBJ1-6): NAGVMQNPRHLVRRRGQEARLRCSPMKGHSHVYWYRQLPEEGLKFMVYLQKENIIDESGMPKERFSAEFPKEGPSILRIQQVVRGDSAAYFCASSPSRGGINSPLHFGNGTRLTVT.

This clone was observed a handful of times. The V and J genes are TRBV5-1 and TRBJ2-2; unclear D gene. Trimming shortened V by 1 base and J by 4 bases, and 14 bases separated the two germline ends. The CDR3 runs 16 residues. Germline CDR1 SGHRS, CDR2 YFSETQ. In nucleotides, the CDR3 is TGCGCCAGCAGCTTGATTCCAGACATCCCCACCGGGGAGCTGTTTTTT. This translates into CASSLIPDIPTGELFF.

This chain uses TRBV4-2 with TRBJ2-1, with TRBD2 matching 10 bases. J was trimmed by 4 bases and V by 0 bases; bases with no gene match: 12. The germline V gene has CDR1 LGHNA and CDR2 YNFKEQ. The CDR3 spans 19 residues. The CDR3, as DNA: TGTGCCAGCAGCCAAGATCACTTAGCGGGGGGAGTCAGATACAATGAGCAGTTCTTC. Its translation: CASSQDHLAGGVRYNEQFF.

V gene TRBV18 combines with J gene TRBJ2-3, with 10 bases lining up with TRBD1. The germline CDR1 and CDR2 sequences are KGHSH and LQKENI. The CDR3 covers 16 residues. V trimming: 6 bases; J trimming: 3 bases; junction bases outside the gene matches: 9. Here the CDR3 DNA reads TGTGCCAGCTCCCCCCGGGACAGGGGTCGGACAGATACGCAGTATTTT. Amino acid sequence: CASSPRDRGRTDTQYF.

This chain joins TRBV9 and TRBJ1-1, with 7 bases fitting TRBD1. This CDR3 region has 17 residues. CDR1 is SGDLS and CDR2 is YYNGEE in the germline V gene. V lost 4 bases and J lost 0; bases outside the gene matches: 12. The CDR3 reads CASSTTSGTDMNTEAFF. The CDR3 nucleotides are TGTGCCAGCAGCACAACGTCCGGGACAGATATGAACACTGAAGCTTTCTTT.

CDR3 bases: TGTGCCAGCTCACCGGGACAGGCACAAGAGACCCAGTACTTC. It translates to CASSPGQAQETQYF. V usage is TRBV18 and J usage is TRBJ2-5, with 8 bases matching TRBD1. V gave up 3 bases and J gave up 2 bases; unmatched junction bases: 2. This CDR3 contains 14 residues. Germline CDR1 and CDR2: KGHSH and LQKENI.

The chain couples TRBV27 to TRBJ1-2; 8 bases fit TRBD1. The CDR3 runs to 12 residues. The ends lost 7 bases at V and 7 bases at J; junction bases unmatched: 5. Germline V gene lookup returns CDR1 MNHEY and CDR2 SMNVEV (reference sequence). The CDR3 reads CASISGTGGYTF. CDR3 sequence (DNA): TGTGCCAGCATATCAGGGACAGGTGGCTACACCTTC.

The chain combines TRBV27 with TRBJ2-2; maybe TRBD2 (5 bases). Germline V gives CDR1 MNHEY, CDR2 SMNVEV (reference sequence). Between the trimmed V and J ends, which lost 6 bases and 4 bases, there was a span of 21 bases. The CDR3 extends over 17 amino acids. CDR3 bases: TGTGCCAGCAGCCGCTATAGCGACGTCTACTCCACCGGGGAGCTGTTTTTT. Residues: CASSRYSDVYSTGELFF.

The genes are TRBV9 and TRBJ1-3, with a tentative D call TRBD1 (5 bases). The CDR3 covers 14 residues. In germline, CDR1 is SGDLS, CDR2 YYNGEE. V gave up 0 bases and J gave up 4 bases, with 8 bases separating them. The CDR3 here is CASSVEGIGNTIYF. CDR3 DNA sequence: TGTGCCAGCAGCGTAGAGGGGATCGGAAACACCATATATTTT. Looking up the rest from reference TRBV9 and TRBJ1-3 gives the full variable domain: DSGVTQTPKHLITATGQRVTLRCSPRSGDLSVYWYQQSLDQGLQFLIQYYNGEERAKGNILERFSAQQFPDLHSELNLSSLELGDSALYFCASSVEGIGNTIYFGEGSWLTVV.

The chain joins TRBV21-1 to TRBJ1-6; the tabulated D call, TRBD1, remains unverified against the DNA. TRBV21-1 is a listed pseudogene. CDR3 length equals 16 residues. The CDR3 coding sequence is TGTGCCAGCAGCGCGGACAGGAGCTCCTATAATTCACCCCTCCACTTT. Translating it yields CASSADRSSYNSPLHF.

The chain links TRBV27 to TRBJ1-2; 7 bases line up with TRBD1. In germline, CDR1 is MNHEY, CDR2 SMNVEV (reference sequence). The junction had 3 bases not matched to a gene; V was cut back by 4 bases and J by 4 bases. CDR3 length: 13 amino acids. This chain's CDR3 is CASSSQGGYGYTF. The CDR3 DNA follows: TGTGCCAGCAGTTCTCAGGGGGGCTATGGCTACACCTTC.

The chain is built from TRBV9 and TRBJ2-2, with 11 positions matching TRBD2. Germline loops: CDR1 SGDLS, CDR2 YYNGEE. The CDR3 contains 18 residues. V shed 3 bases and J 3 bases; nucleotides not matched to a gene: 10. CDR3 loop: CASSGRLAGLEYTGELFF. In nucleotides, the CDR3 is TGTGCCAGCAGCGGCAGACTAGCGGGGCTTGAATACACCGGGGAGCTGTTTTTT. The variable domain in full, with the rest retrieved from reference TRBV9 and TRBJ2-2, is DSGVTQTPKHLITATGQRVTLRCSPRSGDLSVYWYQQSLDQGLQFLIQYYNGEERAKGNILERFSAQQFPDLHSELNLSSLELGDSALYFCASSGRLAGLEYTGELFFGEGSRLTVL.

The chain is built from TRBV7-9 and TRBJ1-5; weak D call: TRBD1 (5 bases). Trimming cost V 3 bases and J 3 bases, with 9 bases left between them. The V gene's germline CDR1 is SEHNR and CDR2 FQNEAQ (reference sequence). The CDR3 consists of 14 residues. The CDR3, as DNA: TGTGCCAGCAGCTTTGGAGGGGACAATCAGCCCCAGCATTTT. This sequence encodes CASSFGGDNQPQHF.